A single sample gave rise to the 20 T cell receptor beta chains below, sequenced in a study of beta chain features in type 1 diabetes. The investigators reverse transcribed all of the isolated RNA, so they sequenced expressed TCRB transcripts. Some clones are missing from TCRdb's copy, which holds only in-frame ones; the method was immunoSEQ multiplex PCR. The sample records under 950,000 clones, about a sixth being singletons. The sequencing input was naive CD4+ T cells from blood. These TCRs come from a woman under 30 in good health.

The chain uses TRBV27 and TRBJ1-2, with TRBD1 as a possible D gene (5 bases). Trimming stripped 3 bases from V and 8 bases from J, with 13 bases between. Germline CDR1 MNHEY, CDR2 SMNVEV (reference sequence). This CDR3 is built from 13 residues. DNA for the CDR3: TGTGCCAGCAGTTTCGAGAGCGGGGGAGGCTACACCTTC. Its protein product is CASSFESGGGYTF.

This clone was counted a few times. V gene TRBV18 combines with J gene TRBJ2-1, with 11 bases lining up with TRBD2. V dropped 0 bases and J dropped 3; count of bases not matched to a gene: 7. The CDR3 contains 18 residues. Germline lookup yields CDR1 KGHSH and CDR2 LQKENI. The CDR3 here is CASSPPISLAGGYNEQFF. The CDR3, as DNA: TGTGCCAGCTCACCACCGATTTCCCTAGCGGGAGGCTACAATGAGCAGTTCTTC.

The V and J genes are TRBV7-8 and TRBJ2-7, with no clear D. The ends were cut back, 1 base at V and 0 bases at J, with 4 bases in the middle. Germline CDR1 SGHVS, CDR2 FQNEAQ. This CDR3 has 13 residues. The CDR3 DNA sequence: TGTGCCAGCAGCTTAGGGGACTCCTACGAGCAGTACTTC. Protein sequence: CASSLGDSYEQYF.

The sample holds a few counts of this clone. The rearrangement uses TRBV5-6 and TRBJ1-1; the D is unclear. Trimming left V 1 base short and J 1 base short, with 2 bases between. Germline CDR1 SGHDT, CDR2 YYEEEE. CDR3 length equals 12 residues. CDR3 sequence reads: CASSLWNTEAFF. CDR3 sequence (DNA): TGTGCCAGCAGCTTGTGGAACACTGAAGCTTTCTTT.

This rearrangement joins TRBV7-2 to TRBJ1-1, with D possibly matching TRBD1 (6 bases). Trimming stripped 5 bases from V and 1 base from J, with 8 bases between. The germline CDR1 and CDR2 sequences are SGHTA and FQGNSA. This CDR3 contains 13 residues. CDR3 sequence reads: CASSEGQNTEAFF. The CDR3 DNA reads as TGTGCCAGCAGCGAGGGACAGAACACTGAAGCTTTCTTT.

The gene calls are TRBV28 and TRBJ2-7; D is perhaps TRBD1 or TRBD2 (5 bases each). V lost 3 bases and J 0 bases, leaving 21 bases between the germline ends. CDR1 and CDR2 (germline): MDHEN, SYDVKM. This CDR3 is built from 18 residues. The CDR3 is CASSLKAFKGPYSYEQYF. CDR3 nucleotides: TGTGCCAGCAGTTTGAAGGCTTTCAAGGGACCATACTCCTACGAGCAGTACTTC.

V gene TRBV28 combines with J gene TRBJ1-1; D remains unclear. This CDR3 comprises 13 residues. V was cut by 11 bases and J by 4 bases, with 17 bases left in between. The germline CDR1 and CDR2 sequences are MDHEN and SYDVKM. The CDR3 loop reads CASTPPKSTEAFF. Here the CDR3 DNA reads TGTGCCTCAACACCCCCCAAGAGCACTGAAGCTTTCTTT.

This clone has a handful of counts. This sequence joins TRBV27 and TRBJ2-3, with D maybe TRBD1 (7 bases). This CDR3 is 16 amino acids long. Trimming took off 3 bases at V and 2 bases at J, with 15 bases between the two ends. CDR1 is MNHEY and CDR2 is SMNVEV in the germline V gene (reference sequence). The CDR3 reads CASSFSLRGATDTQYF. The CDR3 DNA follows: TGTGCCAGCAGTTTCTCGCTCAGGGGGGCCACAGATACGCAGTATTTT.

This CDR3 is CASSLHPSGSSYEQYF. The CDR3 DNA is TGTGCCAGCAGCCTGCACCCTAGCGGGAGTTCCTACGAGCAGTACTTC. The chain carries TRBV7-2 and TRBJ2-7; 10 nucleotides align to TRBD2. Per the germline V gene, CDR1 is SGHTA and CDR2 is FQGNSA. CDR3 size: 16 residues. The junction had 8 bases not matched to a gene; V was cut back by 5 bases and J by 1 base.

This clone turned up a few times. CDR3 protein: CASGPSVANVLTF. In nucleotides, the CDR3 is TGTGCCAGCGGCCCCTCAGTGGCCAACGTCCTGACTTTC. This chain connects TRBV2 to TRBJ2-6; no clear D gene. Germline V gene sequence: CDR1 SNHLY, CDR2 FYNNEI. V was pared by 8 bases and J by 6 bases, with 11 bases between. The CDR3 consists of 13 residues.

The chain is built from TRBV29-1 and TRBJ1-4, with D hard to call. Germline assignment: CDR1 SQVTM and CDR2 ANQGSEA. V lost 3 bases to trimming and J lost 7 bases, with 6 bases between them. The CDR3 extends over 11 amino acids. Here the CDR3 DNA reads TGCAGCGTTGACGAGGGTGAAAAACTGTTTTTT. This encodes CSVDEGEKLFF.

There are a few counts of this clone. Distinct nucleotide sequences in the sample also encode this CDR3. The rearrangement uses TRBV20-1 and TRBJ2-1; D is uncertain. In germline, CDR1 is DFQATT, CDR2 SNEGSKA (reference sequence). This CDR3 is 10 amino acids long. Trimming shortened V by 3 bases and J by 8 bases, and 5 bases separated the two germline ends. CDR3 residues: CSASRHEQFF. CDR3 bases: TGCAGTGCTAGCCGGCATGAGCAGTTCTTC.

There are a few counts of this clone. The chain recombines TRBV28 with TRBJ2-7; 10 bases align to TRBD1. In germline, CDR1 is MDHEN, CDR2 SYDVKM. This CDR3 is built from 16 residues. Trimming took 6 bases from V and 2 from J; bases not matched to a gene: 10. CDR3 nucleotide sequence: TGTGCCAGCAGAATTGAGGGACAGGGGTCCACCTACGAGCAGTACTTC. It translates to CASRIEGQGSTYEQYF.

There are many counts of this clone. This sequence joins TRBV10-3 and TRBJ1-4; 7 bases fit TRBD1. This CDR3 comprises 15 residues. From germline, CDR1 is ENHRY and CDR2 SYGVKD. V lost 6 bases and J lost 2; bases outside the gene matches: 6. DNA of the CDR3: TGTGCCATCAGACAAGACAGGGACACTAATGAAAAACTGTTTTTT. Translated: CAIRQDRDTNEKLFF.

This clone was found a few times. V and J are TRBV6-5 and TRBJ2-7; 8 bases agree with TRBD1. This CDR3 region has 14 residues. Losses at the gene ends were 5 bases for V and 12 bases for J; bases not matched to a gene: 15. Germline V gene sequence: CDR1 MNHEY, CDR2 SVGAGI. CDR3 amino acids: CASSEPGQGGSLYF. CDR3 coding DNA: TGTGCCAGCAGTGAACCAGGACAGGGAGGTAGTCTGTACTTC.

Only a few counts were recorded for this clone. The V and J genes are TRBV29-1 and TRBJ2-5; TRBD1 matches at 7 bases. CDR3 size: 14 residues. Trimming took 7 bases from V and 1 from J; bases not matched to a gene: 9. CDR1 is SQVTM and CDR2 is ANQGSEA in the germline V gene. The CDR3, as DNA: TGCAGCGCCCTGGGACAGCCCACCCAAGAGACCCAGTACTTC. It translates to CSALGQPTQETQYF. Full variable domain (outside the CDR3, taken from reference TRBV29-1 and TRBJ2-5): SAVISQKPSRDICQRGTSLTIQCQVDSQVTMMFWYRQQPGQSLTLIATANQGSEATYESGFVIDKFPISRPNLTFSTLTVSNMSPEDSSIYLCSALGQPTQETQYFGPGTRLLVL.

CDR3 in amino acids: CASSLGLGGTQYF. CDR3 DNA sequence: TGTGCCAGCAGCTTAGGTTTGGGGGGGACCCAGTACTTC. The V and J genes are TRBV7-2 and TRBJ2-5; D possibly corresponds to TRBD2 (6 bases). V was pared by 1 base and J by 7 bases, with 10 bases between. Per the germline V gene, CDR1 is SGHTA and CDR2 is FQGNSA. This CDR3 spans 13 amino acids.

Details on this clone: The sample carries other DNA sequences with the same CDR3. V and J are TRBV7-9 and TRBJ2-1; D may correspond to TRBD1 or TRBD2 (5 bases each). The CDR3 totals 13 residues. Germline V CDR1 and CDR2: SEHNR, FQNEAQ (reference sequence). V was pared by 3 bases and J by 7 bases, with 10 bases between. The DNA for the CDR3 is TGTGCCAGCAGCTTTGGGGGTGGGAATGAGCAGTTCTTC. It specifies CASSFGGGNEQFF.

CDR3 sequence reads: CASSRVVVAGELFF. The CDR3 coding sequence is TGTGCCAGCAGCCGGGTGGTGGTCGCCGGGGAGCTGTTTTTT. The V call is TRBV7-2, the J call TRBJ2-2; D unresolved. The CDR3 has 14 residues. Germline lookup yields CDR1 SGHTA and CDR2 FQGNSA. V lost 5 bases and J lost 6, with 13 bases in between.

This clone was seen a few times. V usage is TRBV23-1 and J usage is TRBJ1-2; D is perhaps TRBD1 (6 bases). TRBV23-1 is known as an ORF, though its function is uncertain. The CDR3 consists of 18 residues. The V end lost 0 bases, the J end lost 2 bases, and 19 bases lay between the germline ends. DNA for the CDR3: TGCGCCAGCAGTCAATCCGACCGGGGGGCGAGCCAAAACTATGGCTACACCTTC. It encodes CASSQSDRGASQNYGYTF.